Each of the 6 T cell receptor beta chains below was sequenced from the same sample in a study of cytomegalovirus exposure and HLA in healthy donors. The PCR contained 60 Vbeta and 13 Jbeta primers. This table comes from immunoSEQ multiplex PCR, and its TCRdb copy is limited to in-frame clones, with some not included. The repertoire includes fewer than 150,000 clones, around four fifths of them detected once, and approximately 2% sits in the top ten. The sample comprised PBMCs. All receptors derive from a man aged 25 to 45 in good health and CMV-seronegative.

This clone is labeled medium-sized. The chain combines TRBV2 with TRBJ1-1, with D uncertain. Germline V CDR1 and CDR2: SNHLY, FYNNEI. This CDR3 comprises 13 residues. With 7 bases removed from V and 1 base from J, the gap between germline ends came to 10 bases. DNA of the CDR3: TGTGCCAGCACACAAACCGAGAACACTGAAGCTTTCTTT. Its translation: CASTQTENTEAFF.

The V call is TRBV27, the J call TRBJ2-3; D ambiguous. The germline V gene encodes CDR1 MNHEY and CDR2 SMNVEV (reference sequence). V gave up 3 bases and J gave up 3 bases, with 7 bases separating them. The CDR3 contains 13 residues. The CDR3 sequence: CASSFGRTDTQYF. CDR3 DNA: TGTGCCAGCAGTTTTGGGCGAACAGATACGCAGTATTTT.

V is TRBV27 and J is TRBJ2-7; TRBD1 aligns across 11 bases. This CDR3 spans 17 amino acids. Trimming took 7 bases from V and 6 from J; bases not matched to a gene: 17. Germline V gene lookup returns CDR1 MNHEY and CDR2 SMNVEV (reference sequence). The CDR3 region is CASTPDRGQSGVPEQYF. CDR3 nucleotides: TGTGCCAGCACCCCGGACAGGGGGCAGAGCGGGGTTCCCGAGCAGTACTTC.

In its sample, this clone was seen once. The V and J genes are TRBV7-9 and TRBJ2-7, with TRBD1 matching over 8 bases. Germline assignment: CDR1 SEHNR and CDR2 FQNEAQ (reference sequence). The length of the CDR3 is 15 residues. The V and J ends lost 2 bases and 1 base, in that order; junction bases with no gene match: 4. CDR3 in DNA: TGTGCCAGCAGCTTAAAGGGACAGGTATCCTACGAGCAGTACTTC. As protein: CASSLKGQVSYEQYF. Filled out from reference TRBV7-9 and TRBJ2-7, the complete variable domain reads DTGVSQNPRHKITKRGQNVTFRCDPISEHNRLYWYRQTLGQGPEFLTYFQNEAQLEKSRLLSDRFSAERPKGSFSTLEIQRTEQGDSAMYLCASSLKGQVSYEQYFGPGTRLTVT.

The rearrangement joins TRBV5-1 to TRBJ2-1; TRBD2 matches at 15 bases. CDR3 length: 16 amino acids. Germline V gene lookup returns CDR1 SGHRS and CDR2 YFSETQ. The V gene end was trimmed by 3 bases and the J gene end by 2 bases; junction bases not matched to a gene: 0. CDR3 region: CASSWTSGGAYNEQFF. The DNA of the CDR3 is TGCGCCAGCAGCTGGACTAGCGGGGGGGCCTACAATGAGCAGTTCTTC. The whole variable domain, filled in from reference TRBV5-1 and TRBJ2-1, reads KAGVTQTPRYLIKTRGQQVTLSCSPISGHRSVSWYQQTPGQGLQFLFEYFSETQRNKGNFPGRFSGRQFSNSRSEMNVSTLELGDSALYLCASSWTSGGAYNEQFFGPGTRLTVL.

This rearrangement joins TRBV27 to TRBJ2-3, with 12 bases matching TRBD2. CDR1 MNHEY and CDR2 SMNVEV come from the germline V gene (reference sequence). V shed 2 bases, J shed 4 bases, and the junction held 4 bases outside the gene matches. The CDR3 length is 16 residues. CDR3 coding DNA: TGTGCCAGCAGTTTAACTAGCGGGGGGACACCAGATACGCAGTATTTT. Its translation is CASSLTSGGTPDTQYF.